The 27 T cell receptor beta chains presented below share a single source sample, sequenced in a study of technical replicates of blood from a handful of donors. Using immunoSEQ multiplex PCR, the repertoire was profiled, and TCRdb retains in-frame clones only, with some absent. The table records about 70,000 clones, roughly 97% of them present only once. The material sequenced was T cells isolated from PBMCs. The receptors shown here come from a human donor in good health.

V gene TRBV4-1 combines with J gene TRBJ1-5, with 8 bases aligning to TRBD1. Germline V gene sequence: CDR1 MGHRA, CDR2 YSYEKL. The CDR3 is 16 amino acids. The V and J ends lost 1 base and 4 bases, in that order; junction bases with no gene match: 6. In nucleotides, the CDR3 is TGCGCCAGCAGCCAAGTGGCGGGACAGGTGAATCAGCCCCAGCATTTT. Its protein product is CASSQVAGQVNQPQHF.

The chain recombines TRBV6-5 with TRBJ1-2; D gene ambiguous. CDR3 length equals 11 residues. From germline, CDR1 is MNHEY and CDR2 SVGAGI. V lost 0 bases to trimming and J lost 10 bases, with 6 bases between them. CDR3 DNA sequence: TGTGCCAGCAGTTACTCCAACACCTACACCTTC. Translation: CASSYSNTYTF.

V and J are TRBV2 and TRBJ2-1; D is perhaps TRBD2 (6 bases). In germline, CDR1 is SNHLY, CDR2 FYNNEI. V lost 3 bases and J 1 base, leaving 10 bases between the germline ends. This CDR3 region has 15 residues. CDR3 in amino acids: CASSEDGGSYNEQFF. The DNA of the CDR3 is TGTGCCAGCAGTGAGGACGGGGGATCCTACAATGAGCAGTTCTTC.

The chain recombines TRBV11-2 with TRBJ1-1; 8 positions agree with TRBD1. J was trimmed by 0 bases and V by 2 bases; bases with no gene match: 2. The germline V gene has CDR1 SGHAT and CDR2 FQNNGV. The CDR3 spans 15 residues. In DNA, the CDR3 is TGTGCCAGCAGCTTAACAGGGGGGATGAACACTGAAGCTTTCTTT. Amino acids: CASSLTGGMNTEAFF.

The V and J genes are TRBV7-9 and TRBJ1-5, with 12 bases identical to TRBD1. Trimming took 5 bases from V and 5 from J; bases not matched to a gene: 7. The germline CDR1 and CDR2 sequences are SEHNR and FQNEAQ (reference sequence). CDR3 size: 16 residues. The CDR3 DNA follows: TGTGCCAGCAGCGTTTCGGGACAGGGGGCGTATCAGCCCCAGCATTTT. This codes for CASSVSGQGAYQPQHF.

This chain links TRBV10-1 with TRBJ2-3, with a possible D match to TRBD1 (7 bases). The CDR3 extends over 15 amino acids. Trimming cost V 5 bases and J 2 bases, with 14 bases left between them. Per germline, CDR1 WNHNN and CDR2 SYGVQD (reference sequence). CDR3 residues: CASSWGDRDTDTQYF. Here the CDR3 DNA reads TGCGCCAGCAGTTGGGGGGACAGAGACACAGATACGCAGTATTTT.

This rearrangement joins TRBV9 to TRBJ2-2, with TRBD2 matching over 10 bases. This CDR3 is 15 amino acids long. V trimming: 3 bases; J trimming: 11 bases; junction bases outside the gene matches: 10. The V gene's germline CDR1 is SGDLS and CDR2 YYNGEE. The CDR3 loop is CASSAASGSVPELFF. The CDR3, as DNA: TGTGCCAGCAGCGCTGCTAGCGGGAGCGTGCCCGAGCTGTTTTTT.

This chain links TRBV6-5 with TRBJ1-2; tentative D call: TRBD1 (6 bases). The CDR3 extends over 14 amino acids. The germline gives CDR1 MNHEY, CDR2 SVGAGI. Trimming took 6 bases from V and 3 from J, leaving 14 bases between them. The CDR3 reads CASSPGAGDYGYTF. The CDR3 DNA reads as TGTGCCAGCAGCCCCGGGGCAGGGGACTATGGCTACACCTTC.

The V gene is TRBV7-9, the J gene TRBJ1-1; 12 nucleotides match TRBD1. Losses at the gene ends were 5 bases for V and 3 bases for J; bases not matched to a gene: 4. The CDR3 contains 15 residues. Germline V CDR1 and CDR2: SEHNR, FQNEAQ (reference sequence). CDR3 region: CASSGTGGPHTEAFF. The CDR3 nucleotides are TGTGCCAGCAGCGGGACAGGGGGCCCCCACACTGAAGCTTTCTTT.

The rearrangement joins TRBV7-2 to TRBJ2-5, with 7 bases that match TRBD2. The CDR3 length is 17 residues. Unmatched junction bases numbered 12, after V lost 4 bases and J lost 1 base. Germline CDR1 SGHTA, CDR2 FQGNSA. The CDR3 sequence: CASSYGGGISLQETQYF. The CDR3 DNA follows: TGTGCCAGCAGCTATGGGGGAGGGATCTCCCTCCAAGAGACCCAGTACTTC.

This sequence joins TRBV4-1 and TRBJ2-7, with D hard to call. The CDR3 is 15 residues long. The ends were cut back, 4 bases at V and 0 bases at J, with 13 bases in the middle. Germline V lookup: CDR1 MGHRA, CDR2 YSYEKL. The CDR3 region has the DNA TGCGCCAGCAGCCCCCTCGGTAGAGTCTCCTACGAGCAGTACTTC. This encodes CASSPLGRVSYEQYF.

The chain is built from TRBV10-3 and TRBJ1-3; 8 bases are a match to TRBD1. V shed 8 bases, J shed 1 base, and the junction held 4 bases outside the gene matches. This CDR3 is 14 amino acids long. Germline CDR1 reads ENHRY; CDR2 reads SYGVKD. CDR3 in DNA: TGTGCCATCCAGGGGGCCCTTTCTGGAAACACCATATATTTT. Translation: CAIQGALSGNTIYF.

The chain employs TRBV4-2 and TRBJ2-7, with 7 bases identical to TRBD1. Germline loops: CDR1 LGHNA, CDR2 YNFKEQ. The CDR3 spans 17 residues. The trim removed 4 bases at V and 1 base at J, leaving 13 bases unmatched. CDR3 sequence: CASSPGQRTGDSYEQYF. For the CDR3, the DNA is TGTGCCAGCAGCCCCGGGCAACGGACAGGAGATTCCTACGAGCAGTACTTC.

The chain links TRBV18 to TRBJ2-7; 8 bases map to TRBD2. V gave up 0 bases and J gave up 2 bases; unmatched junction bases: 3. CDR1 KGHSH and CDR2 LQKENI come from the germline V gene. The CDR3 is made up of 15 amino acids. The CDR3 DNA is TGTGCCAGCTCACCACCTCGCGGGGGGCCCTACGAGCAGTACTTC. This translates into CASSPPRGGPYEQYF.

This chain connects TRBV14 to TRBJ2-7, with D possibly TRBD2 on 6 matching bases. The CDR3 runs 13 residues. CDR1 and CDR2 (germline): SGHDN, FVKESK. Trimming left V 8 bases short and J 3 bases short, with 14 bases between. In DNA form, the CDR3 reads TGTGCCAGCGGAGGGCAGTTAAGCTACGAGCAGTACTTC. This encodes CASGGQLSYEQYF.

The chain has TRBV6-4 and TRBJ2-2; no definite D call. The germline gives CDR1 MRHNA, CDR2 SNTAGT. CDR3 length: 13 amino acids. The germline V and J ends were trimmed by 8 bases and 2 bases, with 9 bases remaining between them. The CDR3 nucleotides are TGTGCCAGCCGAGACATCAACACCGGGGAGCTGTTTTTT. Protein sequence: CASRDINTGELFF.

This chain links TRBV28 with TRBJ1-1; 11 nucleotides align to TRBD1. Per the germline V gene, CDR1 is MDHEN and CDR2 is SYDVKM. The CDR3 is 17 residues long. The trim removed 5 bases at V and 4 bases at J, leaving 12 bases unmatched. CDR3 sequence: CASSLDRGQVWGTEAFF. The CDR3 region has the DNA TGTGCCAGCAGTCTGGACAGGGGGCAAGTTTGGGGCACTGAAGCTTTCTTT.

Only one count was recorded for this clone. The chain combines TRBV10-1 with TRBJ2-7; unclear D gene. CDR1 WNHNN and CDR2 SYGVQD come from the germline V gene (reference sequence). CDR3 length: 13 residues. With 3 bases removed from V and 3 bases from J, the gap between germline ends came to 9 bases. The CDR3 here is CASSELLGYEQYF. The CDR3 region has the DNA TGCGCCAGCAGTGAACTGCTAGGCTACGAGCAGTACTTC.

The count of this clone is one. The chain carries TRBV7-9 and TRBJ1-2; 8 positions agree with TRBD1. CDR3 size: 13 residues. V was pared by 5 bases and J by 6 bases, with 5 bases of the junction left unmatched. In germline, CDR1 is SEHNR, CDR2 FQNEAQ (reference sequence). CDR3 loop: CASSPGQGDGYTF. For the CDR3, the DNA is TGTGCCAGCAGCCCTGGACAGGGTGATGGCTACACCTTC. Full variable domain (rest looked up from reference TRBV7-9 and TRBJ1-2): DTGVSQNPRHKITKRGQNVTFRCDPISEHNRLYWYRQTLGQGPEFLTYFQNEAQLEKSRLLSDRFSAERPKGSFSTLEIQRTEQGDSAMYLCASSPGQGDGYTFGSGTRLTVV.

This chain joins TRBV27 and TRBJ2-7, with D maybe TRBD2 (6 bases). CDR3 length: 16 amino acids. Trimming cost V 5 bases and J 3 bases, with 20 bases left between them. From germline, CDR1 is MNHEY and CDR2 SMNVEV (reference sequence). CDR3 protein: CASSIRGTHPIYEQYF. As DNA, the CDR3 is TGTGCCAGCAGTATCCGGGGGACTCATCCCATCTACGAGCAGTACTTC.

This sequence joins TRBV28 and TRBJ2-5; TRBD1 aligns across 9 bases. The germline V gene encodes CDR1 MDHEN and CDR2 SYDVKM. Trimming cost V 4 bases and J 2 bases; bases outside gene matches: 2. The CDR3 consists of 14 residues. The CDR3 reads CASSSGQGQETQYF. DNA for the CDR3: TGTGCCAGCAGTTCCGGACAGGGGCAAGAGACCCAGTACTTC.

The J gene is TRBJ2-3, the V gene TRBV5-1; D not resolved. CDR3 length equals 11 residues. V was clipped by 3 bases and J by 3 bases, with 2 bases between them. Germline lookup yields CDR1 SGHRS and CDR2 YFSETQ. CDR3 sequence: CASSSTDTQYF. DNA of the CDR3: TGCGCCAGCAGCTCTACAGATACGCAGTATTTT.

The chain uses TRBV11-3 and TRBJ1-4; 7 bases are a match to TRBD1. V trimming: 2 bases; J trimming: 7 bases; junction bases outside the gene matches: 4. CDR3 length equals 14 residues. Germline CDR1 SGHNT, CDR2 YENEEA. The CDR3 nucleotides are TGTGCCAGCAGCTTACGAGGGGGCGGTGAAAAACTGTTTTTT. This encodes CASSLRGGGEKLFF.

This clone occurred once. The chain has TRBV7-3 and TRBJ2-5; 8 bases map to TRBD2. Losses at the gene ends were 5 bases for V and 5 bases for J; bases not matched to a gene: 10. The germline gives CDR1 SGHTA, CDR2 FQGTGA. The CDR3 loop spans 15 amino acids. CDR3 residues: CASSRQAGGVETQYF. Written as DNA, the CDR3 is TGTGCCAGCAGCCGGCAGGCCGGGGGGGTCGAGACCCAGTACTTC.

The chain links TRBV11-3 to TRBJ1-1; D is unresolved. Germline V CDR1 and CDR2: SGHNT, YENEEA. CDR3 length: 13 amino acids. Trimming left V 3 bases short and J 4 bases short, with 9 bases between. CDR3 in amino acids: CASSFNRGTEAFF. The CDR3 DNA reads TGTGCCAGCAGCTTCAATCGGGGCACTGAAGCTTTCTTT.

The chain combines TRBV21-1 with TRBJ1-1. TRBV21-1 is reported as a pseudogene. This CDR3 region has 17 residues. CDR3 bases: TGTGCCAGCAGCAAAGAGGGCAGGGACCGGGAGGATACTGAAGCTTTCTTT. Translating it yields CASSKEGRDREDTEAFF.

This chain joins TRBV19 and TRBJ1-5; 7 bases align to TRBD1. Germline-derived CDR1 and CDR2 are LNHDA and SQIVND (reference sequence). The CDR3 runs to 15 residues. J was trimmed by 4 bases and V by 6 bases; bases with no gene match: 9. The CDR3 loop reads CASRDRDRTNQPQHF. In DNA, the CDR3 is TGTGCCAGTAGAGACCGGGACAGAACTAATCAGCCCCAGCATTTT.